The 25 T cell receptor beta chains below come from one sample, sequenced in a study of blood T cell repertoires in COVID-19. Repertoires were generated with immunoSEQ multiplex PCR, while TCRdb's copy carries only in-frame clones and drops some. Of about 400,000 clones listed, about 90% are singletons. Sequencing was performed on PBMCs or T cells enriched from blood (not recorded which). Receptor source: a woman younger than 45 who had recovered from COVID-19.

This clone showed up just once. V is TRBV12-3 or TRBV12-4 and J is TRBJ2-1; no reliable D call. V was trimmed by 7 bases and J by 5 bases, leaving 9 bases between them. The CDR3 is made up of 12 amino acids. The CDR3 coding sequence is TGTGCCAGCAACCAGCGCCACAATGAGCAGTTCTTC. Protein: CASNQRHNEQFF.

This rearrangement joins TRBV10-1 to TRBJ1-2; D gene unclear. Germline V CDR1 and CDR2: WNHNN, SYGVQD (reference sequence). This CDR3 contains 11 residues. The V gene lost 8 bases and the J gene lost 4 bases, with 8 bases spanning the gap. CDR3 DNA sequence: TGCGCCAGCGGTCTAGGCTATGGCTACACCTTC. Translating gives CASGLGYGYTF.

V gene TRBV4-1 combines with J gene TRBJ1-5; 7 bases agree with TRBD1. CDR1 and CDR2 (germline): MGHRA, YSYEKL. V dropped 1 base and J dropped 3; count of bases not matched to a gene: 3. The length of the CDR3 is 15 residues. The CDR3 loop reads CASSQAGGVNQPQHF. The CDR3 DNA reads TGCGCCAGCAGCCAAGCAGGGGGAGTCAATCAGCCCCAGCATTTT.

This chain connects TRBV5-4 to TRBJ1-1; maybe TRBD1 (6 bases). The germline V gene has CDR1 SGHNT and CDR2 YYREEE (reference sequence). Trimming left V 4 bases short and J 4 bases short, with 17 bases between. CDR3 length: 15 residues. The DNA of the CDR3 is TGTGCCAGCAGCCCGATGGACAGTCCGCTCACTGAAGCTTTCTTT. Protein product: CASSPMDSPLTEAFF.

The chain links TRBV7-8 to TRBJ1-1, with unresolved D. The V end lost 3 bases, the J end lost 1 base, and 6 bases lay between the germline ends. The CDR3 is made up of 13 amino acids. Germline CDR1 is SGHVS and CDR2 is FQNEAQ. Here the CDR3 reads CASSFNGNTEAFF. The CDR3 nucleotides are TGTGCCAGCAGCTTTAACGGGAACACTGAAGCTTTCTTT.

The chain couples TRBV14 to TRBJ1-4, with D unclear. Germline lookup yields CDR1 SGHDN and CDR2 FVKESK. The germline V and J ends were trimmed by 4 bases and 3 bases, with 9 bases remaining between them. This CDR3 contains 14 residues. In DNA, the CDR3 is TGTGCCAGCAGCCCTGACAATTCTAATGAAAAACTGTTTTTT. It translates to CASSPDNSNEKLFF.

This sequence joins TRBV3-1 (or the pseudogene TRBV3-2) and TRBJ1-6, with D perhaps TRBD1 (6 bases). The V gene's germline CDR1 is LGHDT and CDR2 YNNKEL (reference sequence). Trimming stripped 3 bases from V and 9 bases from J, with 18 bases between. This CDR3 has 16 residues. The CDR3 reads CASSHASQGLGSPLHF. CDR3 coding DNA: TGTGCCAGCAGCCATGCTTCTCAGGGGCTTGGTTCACCCCTCCACTTT.

This clone was counted a few times. The chain has TRBV2 and TRBJ1-4; no firm D call. The CDR3 loop spans 13 amino acids. CDR1 and CDR2 (germline): SNHLY, FYNNEI. The V and J ends lost 6 bases and 5 bases respectively, with 10 bases between them. As DNA, the CDR3 is TGTGCCAGCAGACAGTTGCTCAATGAAAAACTGTTTTTT. The encoded protein is CASRQLLNEKLFF.

This clone was detected only a few times. This rearrangement joins TRBV4-1 to TRBJ2-1; tentative D call: TRBD2 (7 bases). V lost 0 bases, J lost 3 bases, and 21 bases lay in between. The germline gives CDR1 MGHRA, CDR2 YSYEKL. CDR3 length: 19 amino acids. The CDR3 here is CASSQDDRGGPHFYNEQFF. As DNA, the CDR3 is TGCGCCAGCAGCCAAGATGATAGGGGGGGCCCCCACTTCTACAATGAGCAGTTCTTC.

The rearrangement uses TRBV27 and TRBJ1-2; 9 bases agree with TRBD1. The germline CDR1 and CDR2 sequences are MNHEY and SMNVEV (reference sequence). The J segment lost 4 bases and the V segment lost 6 bases, leaving 6 bases of the junction unmatched. The CDR3 runs to 14 residues. Here the CDR3 reads CASRPTGGSYGYTF. Written as DNA, the CDR3 is TGTGCCAGCAGACCGACAGGGGGTAGCTATGGCTACACCTTC.

The chain combines TRBV28 with TRBJ1-4; 9 bases align to TRBD1. The CDR3 has 15 residues. V was pared by 4 bases and J by 6 bases, with 6 bases of the junction left unmatched. Germline V gene sequence: CDR1 MDHEN, CDR2 SYDVKM. The DNA for the CDR3 is TGTGCCAGCAGTTATGTGGGACAGGGCTATGAAAAACTGTTTTTT. This sequence encodes CASSYVGQGYEKLFF.

The chain joins TRBV3-1 (or the pseudogene TRBV3-2) to TRBJ2-7; 13 positions match TRBD2. V gave up 4 bases and J gave up 5 bases; unmatched junction bases: 2. Germline lookup yields CDR1 LGHDT and CDR2 YNNKEL (reference sequence). The CDR3 totals 14 residues. Written as DNA, the CDR3 is TGTGCCAGCAGCCGGGGACTAGCGGGAAACGAGCAGTACTTC. The encoded protein is CASSRGLAGNEQYF.

The gene calls are TRBV5-6 and TRBJ2-7; 9 bases match TRBD1. The V gene end was trimmed by 2 bases and the J gene end by 3 bases; junction bases not matched to a gene: 3. This CDR3 has 14 amino acids. CDR1 and CDR2 (germline): SGHDT, YYEEEE. This chain's CDR3 is CASSLQGAFYEQYF. CDR3 DNA sequence: TGTGCCAGCAGCTTACAGGGGGCGTTCTACGAGCAGTACTTC.

The sample holds a few counts of this clone. The chain has TRBV6-5 and TRBJ2-7, with D possibly TRBD2 on 6 matching bases. Per germline, CDR1 MNHEY and CDR2 SVGAGI. This CDR3 has 15 amino acids. V was clipped by 6 bases and J by 2 bases, with 17 bases between them. For the CDR3, the DNA is TGTGCCAGCAGGCAATATAGCGGACTAACCTACGAGCAGTACTTC. Its protein is CASRQYSGLTYEQYF.

As regards this clone: Other DNA sequences of this sample code for an identical CDR3. V and J are TRBV5-6 and TRBJ2-7, with D perhaps TRBD1 (6 bases). Germline V CDR1 and CDR2: SGHDT, YYEEEE. The CDR3 has 14 amino acids. V dropped 0 bases and J dropped 0 bases, with 7 bases sitting between them. Here the CDR3 reads CASSLGRGSYEQYF. The CDR3 nucleotides are TGTGCCAGCAGCTTGGGCAGGGGCTCCTACGAGCAGTACTTC.

The chain uses TRBV6-5 and TRBJ2-3; the D is unclear. The CDR3 is made up of 15 amino acids. CDR1 is MNHEY, CDR2 SVGAGI, per germline. V was clipped by 6 bases and J by 2 bases, with 15 bases between them. The CDR3 spells CASSIQYGNTDTQYF. The CDR3, as DNA: TGTGCCAGCAGCATACAGTATGGAAACACAGATACGCAGTATTTT.

This rearrangement joins TRBV7-9 to TRBJ2-5, with D perhaps matching TRBD1 (6 bases). CDR3 length equals 13 residues. Trimming took off 1 base at V and 7 bases at J, with 10 bases between the two ends. The germline V gene has CDR1 SEHNR and CDR2 FQNEAQ (reference sequence). The CDR3 sequence: CASSLGTEWTQYF. For the CDR3, the DNA is TGTGCCAGCAGCTTAGGGACAGAGTGGACCCAGTACTTC.

The chain combines TRBV20-1 with TRBJ2-7, with 8 bases matching TRBD2. The CDR3 is made up of 20 amino acids. CDR1 is DFQATT, CDR2 SNEGSKA, per germline (reference sequence). V lost 3 bases and J lost 1; bases outside the gene matches: 23. Written as DNA, the CDR3 is TGCAGTGCTAGTAGGGCGCGGGCGAGCGGGGGAGCCGGACTATCCTACGAGCAGTACTTC. Residues: CSASRARASGGAGLSYEQYF.

This chain uses TRBV29-1 with TRBJ2-7, with TRBD1 matching 7 bases. Germline CDR1 reads SQVTM; CDR2 reads ANQGSEA. The CDR3 sequence is 14 residues long. V lost 1 base and J lost 4; bases outside the gene matches: 7. The CDR3 spells CSVEATGTDYEQYF. The CDR3 DNA follows: TGCAGCGTTGAAGCCACCGGGACAGATTACGAGCAGTACTTC.

This clone was seen a single time. The chain employs TRBV27 and TRBJ1-1; possibly TRBD1 for D (5 bases). The ends were cut back, 2 bases at V and 0 bases at J, with 10 bases in the middle. From germline, CDR1 is MNHEY and CDR2 SMNVEV (reference sequence). This CDR3 has 15 amino acids. This chain's CDR3 is CASSLPGSMNTEAFF. The CDR3 coding sequence is TGTGCCAGCAGTTTACCAGGGTCCATGAACACTGAAGCTTTCTTT.

The V gene is TRBV28, the J gene TRBJ2-1; 10 bases map to TRBD2. The CDR3 is 19 amino acids. Germline CDR1 and CDR2: MDHEN and SYDVKM. Germline trimming cut 8 bases from V and 0 bases from J; bases unmatched to any gene: 16. The CDR3, as DNA: TGTGCCAGCTCGCCCGGCAGACTAGCGGGCTTGATCTCCTACAATGAGCAGTTCTTC. The encoded protein is CASSPGRLAGLISYNEQFF.

The chain employs TRBV5-1 and TRBJ1-1, with a possible D match to TRBD1 (6 bases). V lost 4 bases and J 1 base, leaving 14 bases between the germline ends. The CDR3 has 15 residues. Germline CDR1 SGHRS, CDR2 YFSETQ. CDR3 sequence reads: CASSPGQSPNTEAFF. The CDR3, as DNA: TGCGCCAGCAGCCCTGGACAGTCTCCGAACACTGAAGCTTTCTTT.

The chain employs TRBV7-9 and TRBJ1-1; D might be TRBD1 (5 bases). Germline V gene lookup returns CDR1 SEHNR and CDR2 FQNEAQ (reference sequence). Trimming shortened V by 3 bases and J by 0 bases, and 8 bases separated the two germline ends. The length of the CDR3 is 14 residues. The CDR3 sequence is CASSFPQVNTEAFF. CDR3 sequence (DNA): TGTGCCAGCAGCTTCCCACAGGTGAACACTGAAGCTTTCTTT.

The CDR3 DNA sequence: TGTGCCAGCAGCCCCCGGTTGGGCAGGGGGAGGAAGCGGGAGGACAATGAGCAGTTCTTC. This codes for CASSPRLGRGRKREDNEQFF. The J gene is TRBJ2-1, the V gene TRBV9, with 9 bases matching TRBD2. Looked up from germline, CDR1 is SGDLS and CDR2 is YYNGEE. V shed 4 bases, J shed 5 bases, and the junction held 22 bases outside the gene matches. The CDR3 covers 20 residues.

The chain recombines TRBV24-1 with TRBJ1-1; D remains unclear. The CDR3 has 13 residues. V was shortened by 2 bases and J by 0 bases, with 3 bases between the two germline ends. Germline assignment: CDR1 KGHDR and CDR2 SFDVKD. The CDR3 bases are TGTGCCACCAGTGATTCCATGAACACTGAAGCTTTCTTT. Translation gives CATSDSMNTEAFF.